The 4 T cell receptor beta chains below were found in one sample sequenced in a study of shared clonotypes between healthy human individuals. Assay: immunoSEQ multiplex PCR; the TCRdb copy retains only in-frame clones and omits some. The table has 650,000 to 800,000 clones, 72% seen once. The sequencing sample was made of memory CD4+ T cells sorted from blood. Subset noted: CD45RA-negative fraction. These TCRs come from a woman aged 30 to 39 in good health.

The genes are TRBV5-4 and TRBJ2-7; D perhaps matches TRBD2 (6 bases). CDR3 length: 15 amino acids. CDR1 and CDR2 (germline): SGHNT, YYREEE (reference sequence). V was cut by 0 bases and J by 7 bases, with 17 bases left in between. The CDR3 spells CASSLAPGVVGEQYF. CDR3 DNA: TGTGCCAGCAGCTTGGCGCCGGGGGTTGTTGGTGAGCAGTACTTC.

CDR3 amino acids: CSVEGQEYSYEQYF. In DNA form, the CDR3 reads TGCAGCGTTGAAGGACAGGAATACTCCTACGAGCAGTACTTC. The rearrangement links TRBV29-1 to TRBJ2-7; tentative D call: TRBD1 (6 bases). This CDR3 region has 14 residues. The germline V gene encodes CDR1 SQVTM and CDR2 ANQGSEA. V lost 1 base and J lost 0, with 10 bases in between.

This clone was counted many times. This sequence joins TRBV5-1 and TRBJ2-4; no firm D call. The CDR3 sequence is 11 residues long. The germline CDR1 and CDR2 sequences are SGHRS and YFSETQ. V was clipped by 4 bases and J by 5 bases, with 4 bases between them. The CDR3 region has the DNA TGCGCCAGCAGCGGGCAAAACATTCAGTACTTC. Translation gives CASSGQNIQYF.

This clone occurred once. CDR3: CASSKSQQGALPEQFF. CDR3 in DNA: TGTGCCAGCAGTAAAAGCCAACAGGGGGCGCTCCCTGAGCAGTTCTTC. This chain connects TRBV2 to TRBJ2-1; TRBD1 matches at 9 bases. CDR1 and CDR2 from the germline V gene are SNHLY and FYNNEI. Trimming took 5 bases from V and 9 from J; bases not matched to a gene: 14. The CDR3 covers 16 residues.